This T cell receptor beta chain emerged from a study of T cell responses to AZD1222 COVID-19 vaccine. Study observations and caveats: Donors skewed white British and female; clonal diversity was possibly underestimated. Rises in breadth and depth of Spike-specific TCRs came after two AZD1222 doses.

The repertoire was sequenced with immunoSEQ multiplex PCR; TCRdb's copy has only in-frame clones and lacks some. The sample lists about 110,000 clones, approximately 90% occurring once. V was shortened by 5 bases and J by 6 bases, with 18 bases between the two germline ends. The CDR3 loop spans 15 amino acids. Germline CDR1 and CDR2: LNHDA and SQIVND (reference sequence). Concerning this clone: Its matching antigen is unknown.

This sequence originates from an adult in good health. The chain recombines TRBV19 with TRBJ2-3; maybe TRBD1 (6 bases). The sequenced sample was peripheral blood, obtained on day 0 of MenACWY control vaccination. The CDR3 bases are TGTGCCAGTAGTCCTAGACAGGCCCCTAGGGATACGCAGTATTTT. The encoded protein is CASSPRQAPRDTQYF. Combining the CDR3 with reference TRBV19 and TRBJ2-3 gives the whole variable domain DGGITQSPKYLFRKEGQNVTLSCEQNLNHDAMYWYRQDPGQGLRLIYYSQIVNDFQKGDIAEGYSVSREKKESFPLTVTSAQKNPTAFYLCASSPRQAPRDTQYFGPGTRLTVL.